The TCR beta chain described here comes from a study of blood T cell repertoires in COVID-19. Across the whole study: Collection of acute and convalescent COVID-19 samples took place in the United States, Italy and Spain.

The germline V gene has CDR1 SGHNT and CDR2 YYREEE (reference sequence). The CDR3 runs 13 residues. With 0 bases removed from V and 4 bases from J, the gap between germline ends came to 5 bases. This table comes from immunoSEQ multiplex PCR, and its TCRdb copy is limited to in-frame clones, with some not included. Of around 200,000 clones in the sample, about nine tenths were seen once. This TCR was recovered from a man aged 40-50 years with acute or convalescent COVID-19. The sample was peripheral blood. The V gene is TRBV5-4, the J gene TRBJ1-3; possibly TRBD1 for D (5 bases). CDR3 sequence reads: CASSLDRGNTIYF. In DNA form, the CDR3 reads TGTGCCAGCAGCTTGGACAGGGGAAACACCATATATTTT.